The 16 T cell receptor beta chains below were found in one sample sequenced in a study of T cell responses to AZD1222 COVID-19 vaccine. Method: immunoSEQ multiplex PCR; TCRdb's copy keeps in-frame clones and lacks some. This table holds some 80,000 clones, about 91% found once. The input for sequencing was peripheral blood, taken 28 days after the second dose of the MenACWY control vaccine. Source of these receptors: an adult who received the MenACWY meningococcal vaccine as a control.

This clone was picked up one time. This sequence joins TRBV5-1 and TRBJ2-2, with 9 bases identical to TRBD1. Looked up from germline, CDR1 is SGHRS and CDR2 is YFSETQ. Losses at the gene ends were 3 bases for V and 2 bases for J; bases not matched to a gene: 2. The CDR3 covers 15 residues. CDR3 bases: TGCGCCAGCAGCTGGGGACAGGGTAACACCGGGGAGCTGTTTTTT. Amino acids: CASSWGQGNTGELFF.

The chain uses TRBV28 and TRBJ2-6; weak D call: TRBD2 (7 bases). Trimming removed 5 bases from V and 2 bases from J, with 16 bases in between. The CDR3 extends over 17 amino acids. The germline gives CDR1 MDHEN, CDR2 SYDVKM. DNA for the CDR3: TGTGCCAGCAGTACCACGCTAGGGGGGGCTGGGGCCAACGTCCTGACTTTC. Its protein is CASSTTLGGAGANVLTF.

By share of the sample, this clone is medium-sized. This rearrangement joins TRBV19 to TRBJ2-7; D not resolved. The CDR3 loop spans 14 amino acids. The germline V gene encodes CDR1 LNHDA and CDR2 SQIVND (reference sequence). V was pared by 0 bases and J by 3 bases, with 9 bases between. This chain's CDR3 is CASSIESGGYEQYF. The CDR3 nucleotides read TGTGCCAGTAGTATAGAGTCAGGCGGCTACGAGCAGTACTTC.

The V call is TRBV19, the J call TRBJ1-5; D possibly corresponds to TRBD1 (6 bases). The V end lost 8 bases, the J end lost 0 bases, and 8 bases lay between the germline ends. From germline, CDR1 is LNHDA and CDR2 SQIVND (reference sequence). The CDR3 runs 13 residues. CDR3 in DNA: TGTGCCAGTGGGGGCAATAGCAATCAGCCCCAGCATTTT. Amino acid sequence: CASGGNSNQPQHF.

CDR3 nucleotide sequence: TGTGCCAGCAGTTCTCTAGCGGGGGGCCCCACAGATACGCAGTATTTT. It is translated as CASSSLAGGPTDTQYF. J is TRBJ2-3 and V is TRBV27, with 11 positions matching TRBD2. Trimming at V came to 4 bases and at J to 2 bases, leaving 5 bases not matched to a gene. This CDR3 has 16 residues. Germline V gives CDR1 MNHEY, CDR2 SMNVEV (reference sequence).

The V and J genes are TRBV19 and TRBJ1-5, with 7 bases identical to TRBD1. The CDR3 covers 13 residues. CDR1 LNHDA and CDR2 SQIVND come from the germline V gene (reference sequence). Trimming removed 5 bases from V and 7 bases from J; junction bases left unmatched: 5. The CDR3 here is CASSSDRVQPQHF. The CDR3 region has the DNA TGTGCCAGTAGTTCCGACAGGGTCCAGCCCCAGCATTTT.

In the case of this clone: At one of its ends the junction is not consistent with the germline gene, which may arise from a read error. The rearrangement uses TRBV11-3 and TRBJ2-1; the match to TRBD2 covers 7 bases. From germline, CDR1 is SGHNT and CDR2 YENEEA. The CDR3 covers 17 residues. The DNA for the CDR3 is TGTGCCAGCAGCATAGACGCCCAGCGGGGTGCCTACAATGAGCAGTTCTTC. Translation gives CASSIDAQRGAYNEQFF. Filled out from reference TRBV11-3 and TRBJ2-1, the complete variable domain reads EAGVVQSPRYKIIEKKQPVAFWCNPISGHNTLYWYLQNLGQGPELLIRYENEEAVDDSQLPKDRFSAERLKGVDSTLKIQPAELGDSAVYLCASSIDAQRGAYNEQFFGPGTRLTVL.

The chain joins TRBV5-6 to TRBJ1-3, with unresolved D. Trimming cost V 2 bases and J 0 bases, with 9 bases left between them. Germline values: CDR1 SGHDT, CDR2 YYEEEE. This CDR3 region has 15 residues. CDR3 coding DNA: TGTGCCAGCAGCTTTTTAACCAGCTCTGGAAACACCATATATTTT. Amino acids: CASSFLTSSGNTIYF.

The chain carries TRBV7-9 and TRBJ2-5, with D perhaps matching TRBD1 (6 bases). The V gene's germline CDR1 is SEHNR and CDR2 FQNEAQ (reference sequence). The V end lost 5 bases, the J end lost 5 bases, and 15 bases lay between the germline ends. CDR3 length: 14 residues. The CDR3 region has the DNA TGTGCCAGCAGCCCCCAGGGGTTTCGGGAGACCCAGTACTTC. Residues: CASSPQGFRETQYF.

V is TRBV6-5 and J is TRBJ1-5; no clear D gene. The CDR3 covers 14 residues. Germline V CDR1 and CDR2: MNHEY, SVGAGI. Trimming cost V 0 bases and J 2 bases, with 5 bases left between them. The CDR3 region has the DNA TGTGCCAGCAGTTACTCTGACGGCAATCAGCCCCAGCATTTT. Translating it yields CASSYSDGNQPQHF.

A remark on this clone: Different DNA sequences within this sample yield the same CDR3. The V gene is TRBV18, the J gene TRBJ1-1, with 8 bases lining up with TRBD1. The germline gives CDR1 KGHSH, CDR2 LQKENI. The J segment lost 1 base and the V segment lost 3 bases, leaving 1 base of the junction unmatched. The CDR3 contains 14 residues. The CDR3 region is CASSPGTGNTEAFF. The CDR3 DNA reads TGTGCCAGCTCACCCGGGACAGGGAACACTGAAGCTTTCTTT.

The rearrangement links TRBV2 to TRBJ1-5, with D possibly matching TRBD1 (6 bases). Germline-derived CDR1 and CDR2 are SNHLY and FYNNEI. The V gene lost 1 base and the J gene lost 9 bases, with 16 bases spanning the gap. The CDR3 covers 15 residues. Here the CDR3 reads CASSEDGGLSRPQHF. The CDR3 DNA follows: TGTGCCAGCAGTGAAGATGGGGGGCTCAGCCGGCCCCAGCATTTT.

J is TRBJ2-2 and V is TRBV18, with D hard to call. This CDR3 region has 15 residues. Looked up from germline, CDR1 is KGHSH and CDR2 is LQKENI. V was cut by 3 bases and J by 0 bases, with 8 bases left in between. The CDR3 DNA sequence: TGTGCCAGCTCACCGACTCGCGCGAACACCGGGGAGCTGTTTTTT. Translation gives CASSPTRANTGELFF. Combining the CDR3 with reference TRBV18 and TRBJ2-2 gives the whole variable domain NAGVMQNPRHLVRRRGQEARLRCSPMKGHSHVYWYRQLPEEGLKFMVYLQKENIIDESGMPKERFSAEFPKEGPSILRIQQVVRGDSAAYFCASSPTRANTGELFFGEGSRLTVL.

The gene calls are TRBV5-5 and TRBJ1-1; D remains unclear. Looked up from germline, CDR1 is SGHKS and CDR2 is YYEKEE (reference sequence). The CDR3 totals 15 residues. V was trimmed by 1 base and J by 2 bases, leaving 12 bases between them. The CDR3 DNA sequence: TGTGCCAGCAGCTTGAAGTTCGCAGACAACACTGAAGCTTTCTTT. It encodes CASSLKFADNTEAFF.

The rearrangement joins TRBV15 to TRBJ2-5; a weak D match, TRBD1 (6 bases). From germline, CDR1 is LNHNV and CDR2 YYDKDF (reference sequence). V lost 6 bases to trimming and J lost 2 bases, with 13 bases between them. CDR3 length: 14 amino acids. CDR3 region: CATRHGTKQETQYF. Here the CDR3 DNA reads TGTGCCACCAGACACGGGACAAAACAAGAGACCCAGTACTTC.

The genes are TRBV18 and TRBJ1-5; 7 bases map to TRBD1. This CDR3 is 16 amino acids long. V shed 2 bases, J shed 3 bases, and the junction held 7 bases outside the gene matches. CDR1 and CDR2 (germline): KGHSH, LQKENI. The CDR3 loop reads CASSPSAGGSNQPQHF. The DNA of the CDR3 is TGTGCCAGCTCACCATCGGCAGGGGGATCCAATCAGCCCCAGCATTTT.